This T cell receptor (beta chain) was sequenced for a study of CD8 T cells in ankylosing spondylitis. Study findings and constraints: CD8+ cells made up the disease-linked clones, which were relatively rare in peripheral blood. Matched synovial fluid from ankylosing spondylitis patients was reported to be enriched for disease-linked clones.

Germline V CDR1 and CDR2: SGDLS, YYNGEE. J lost 6 bases, V lost 4 bases, and 11 bases had no gene match. The CDR3 loop spans 15 amino acids. Quantitative 5'-RACE with molecular barcodes produced the TCR beta libraries. TCRdb passed the 5' RACE reads through MiXCR, listing each CDR3 protein once. The repertoire holds about 42,000 distinct CDR3 sequences, with 2.5% to 3.5% as singletons. This clonotype was counted ten times or more. The antigen remains undetermined. This receptor was taken from a male donor with ankylosing spondylitis or in good health (not recorded which). The rearrangement uses TRBV9 and TRBJ2-7; 9 bases align to TRBD1. The sequenced sample consisted of blood, either unsorted or a sorted T cell fraction (not recorded which). As DNA, the CDR3 is TGTGCCAGCAGCCTAACCGGGACAGGGTTGGGCGAGCAGTACTTC. It is translated as CASSLTGTGLGEQYF. The full variable domain, its missing parts supplied by reference TRBV9 and TRBJ2-7, is DSGVTQTPKHLITATGQRVTLRCSPRSGDLSVYWYQQSLDQGLQFLIQYYNGEERAKGNILERFSAQQFPDLHSELNLSSLELGDSALYFCASSLTGTGLGEQYFGPGTRLTVT.